The 21 T cell receptor beta chains below were found in one sample sequenced in a study of control samples from healthy donors and cancer patients. TCRdb's table, derived via immunoSEQ multiplex PCR, lists solely in-frame clones and lacks some. The sample shows 150,000 to 160,000 clones, about 93% of them seen only once. Sequencing was performed on blood. The receptors stem from a man over 45 in good health.

The rearrangement links TRBV28 to TRBJ2-7; D gene ambiguous. This CDR3 region has 12 residues. V shed 2 bases and J shed 4 bases, with 6 bases lying between them. Per the germline V gene, CDR1 is MDHEN and CDR2 is SYDVKM. The CDR3 DNA sequence: TGTGCCAGCAGTTTACAGTTGTACGAGCAGTACTTC. Translated: CASSLQLYEQYF. Full variable domain (outside the CDR3, taken from reference TRBV28 and TRBJ2-7): DVKVTQSSRYLVKRTGEKVFLECVQDMDHENMFWYRQDPGLGLRLIYFSYDVKMKEKGDIPEGYSVSREKKERFSLILESASTNQTSMYLCASSLQLYEQYFGPGTRLTVT.

The chain combines TRBV7-2 with TRBJ2-5; 8 nucleotides line up with TRBD2. Trimming cost V 5 bases and J 4 bases; bases outside gene matches: 9. CDR3 length: 15 amino acids. Germline assignment: CDR1 SGHTA and CDR2 FQGNSA. The CDR3 spells CASSRPSGSGETQYF. The CDR3 nucleotides read TGTGCCAGCAGCCGGCCCAGCGGGAGTGGAGAGACCCAGTACTTC.

V is TRBV5-4 and J is TRBJ2-7, with 8 positions matching TRBD2. J lost 1 base, V lost 5 bases, and 11 bases had no gene match. The germline V gene has CDR1 SGHNT and CDR2 YYREEE (reference sequence). The CDR3 loop spans 16 amino acids. The CDR3 loop is CASRPGLAWSSYEQYF. CDR3 in DNA: TGTGCCAGCAGACCCGGACTAGCTTGGAGTTCCTACGAGCAGTACTTC.

A remark on this clone: Additional DNA sequences in this sample encode the identical CDR3. This chain uses TRBV2 with TRBJ2-5; the match to TRBD2 covers 8 bases. This CDR3 spans 14 amino acids. The junction had 2 bases not matched to a gene; V was cut back by 1 base and J by 4 bases. Germline V gene lookup returns CDR1 SNHLY and CDR2 FYNNEI. The CDR3 sequence is CASSEGLAGETQYF. The CDR3 bases are TGTGCCAGCAGTGAAGGGCTAGCGGGAGAGACCCAGTACTTC.

The chain combines TRBV18 with TRBJ1-4, with 10 bases matching TRBD1. Per germline, CDR1 KGHSH and CDR2 LQKENI. The J segment lost 7 bases and the V segment lost 0 bases, leaving 2 bases of the junction unmatched. CDR3 size: 15 residues. CDR3: CASSPPRTGGEKLFF. CDR3 nucleotide sequence: TGTGCCAGCTCACCACCCAGGACAGGGGGTGAAAAACTGTTTTTT.

The chain links TRBV29-1 to TRBJ1-2; maybe TRBD1 (5 bases). CDR1 and CDR2 (germline): SQVTM, ANQGSEA. V lost 7 bases and J lost 4, with 16 bases in between. This CDR3 has 13 residues. The CDR3 protein is CSARGANGYGYTF. The CDR3 region has the DNA TGCAGCGCCCGAGGGGCGAACGGCTATGGCTACACCTTC.

The rearrangement uses TRBV18 and TRBJ1-2; no definite D call. The germline V gene has CDR1 KGHSH and CDR2 LQKENI. The CDR3 sequence is 15 residues long. V lost 2 bases, J lost 0 bases, and 10 bases lay in between. CDR3 amino acids: CASSPSLAANYGYTF. The CDR3 DNA sequence: TGTGCCAGCTCACCATCTTTAGCGGCTAACTATGGCTACACCTTC.

V is TRBV3-1 (or the pseudogene TRBV3-2) and J is TRBJ2-3; 10 nucleotides align to TRBD2. Germline loops: CDR1 LGHDT, CDR2 YNNKEL (reference sequence). V gave up 3 bases and J gave up 0 bases; unmatched junction bases: 9. The CDR3 is 18 residues long. The CDR3 protein is CASSHSSGRGGSTDTQYF. CDR3 nucleotide sequence: TGTGCCAGCAGCCATTCTAGCGGGAGAGGGGGGAGCACAGATACGCAGTATTTT.

Only a few counts were recorded for this clone. This chain joins TRBV12-3 or TRBV12-4 and TRBJ1-4, with D unresolved. This CDR3 contains 13 residues. V lost 6 bases and J lost 4, with 9 bases in between. The CDR3, as DNA: TGTGCCAGCAGCATCCGTGATAATGAAAAACTGTTTTTT. Protein: CASSIRDNEKLFF.

This clone has only one observation. The chain is built from TRBV24-1 and TRBJ1-4; 8 bases are a match to TRBD1. CDR3 length: 17 amino acids. Germline assignment: CDR1 KGHDR and CDR2 SFDVKD. V lost 2 bases, J lost 8 bases, and 12 bases stayed unmatched. CDR3 region: CATSDSPGTGNYEKLFF. The CDR3 DNA sequence: TGTGCCACCAGTGATTCCCCTGGGACAGGCAATTACGAAAAACTGTTTTTT.

The chain employs TRBV6-4 and TRBJ2-3; no reliable D call. The CDR3 length is 13 residues. The ends were cut back, 3 bases at V and 6 bases at J, with 10 bases in the middle. Germline CDR1 and CDR2: MRHNA and SNTAGT. CDR3 loop: CASSESSLDTQYF. The CDR3 nucleotides read TGTGCCAGCAGTGAGAGTAGCCTGGATACGCAGTATTTT.

This clone was counted a few times. The V gene is TRBV28, the J gene TRBJ1-6; D is unresolved. This CDR3 comprises 13 residues. CDR1 and CDR2 (germline): MDHEN, SYDVKM. The V gene lost 5 bases and the J gene lost 7 bases, with 9 bases spanning the gap. The chain's CDR3 is CASSPNLNSPLHF. For the CDR3, the DNA is TGTGCCAGCAGTCCCAATCTGAATTCACCCCTCCACTTT.

This clone was detected only a few times. The V call is TRBV3-1 (or the pseudogene TRBV3-2), the J call TRBJ2-7, with TRBD2 as a possible D gene (5 bases). The CDR3 is made up of 13 amino acids. Trimming removed 4 bases from V and 2 bases from J, with 9 bases in between. Germline V gene sequence: CDR1 LGHDT, CDR2 YNNKEL (reference sequence). The CDR3 loop is CASSLSGPYEQYF. Here the CDR3 DNA reads TGTGCCAGCAGCCTAAGCGGCCCCTACGAGCAGTACTTC.

V gene TRBV24-1 combines with J gene TRBJ2-2; TRBD2 agrees at 7 bases. The CDR3 sequence is 14 residues long. Germline CDR1 and CDR2: KGHDR and SFDVKD. Trimming at V came to 8 bases and at J to 6 bases, leaving 8 bases not matched to a gene. CDR3 nucleotides: TGTGCCACCACTGGGGCTAGCGGATCCGGGGAGCTGTTTTTT. This translates into CATTGASGSGELFF.

V usage is TRBV6-5 and J usage is TRBJ2-7; TRBD2 is a possible D gene (5 bases). The V gene lost 8 bases and the J gene lost 1 base, with 15 bases spanning the gap. The CDR3 sequence is 14 residues long. In germline, CDR1 is MNHEY, CDR2 SVGAGI. The CDR3 DNA reads as TGTGCCAGCCGCCCAGCGAGCGGTTCCTACGAGCAGTACTTC. This translates into CASRPASGSYEQYF.

The rearrangement links TRBV28 to TRBJ1-4; possibly TRBD1 for D (5 bases). Germline V gene data show CDR1 as MDHEN and CDR2 as SYDVKM. V lost 4 bases to trimming and J lost 0 bases, with 12 bases between them. This CDR3 region has 16 residues. CDR3 DNA: TGTGCCAGCAGTTCCCGACAGCGCTCAACTAATGAAAAACTGTTTTTT. This encodes CASSSRQRSTNEKLFF.

The genes are TRBV5-1 and TRBJ2-5, with D perhaps TRBD1 or TRBD2 (5 bases each). Germline lookup yields CDR1 SGHRS and CDR2 YFSETQ. Trimming removed 1 base at V and 5 bases at J, with 12 bases between. The CDR3 covers 14 residues. The CDR3 is CASSLSGARETQYF. In DNA, the CDR3 is TGCGCCAGCAGCTTGTCCGGGGCCCGGGAGACCCAGTACTTC.

V usage is TRBV18 and J usage is TRBJ1-2, with D possibly matching TRBD1 (5 bases). V dropped 2 bases and J dropped 8 bases, with 15 bases sitting between them. Looked up from germline, CDR1 is KGHSH and CDR2 is LQKENI. CDR3 length equals 14 residues. CDR3 in amino acids: CASSPVRQGEGYTF. Written as DNA, the CDR3 is TGTGCCAGCTCACCAGTTCGGCAGGGAGAAGGCTACACCTTC.

The chain is built from TRBV18 and TRBJ2-3, with D possibly matching TRBD2 (7 bases). This CDR3 has 15 amino acids. Deletions cut 3 bases from V and 6 bases from J, with 16 bases between. Germline loops: CDR1 KGHSH, CDR2 LQKENI. The CDR3 sequence: CASSPGSGTRDTQYF. The DNA for the CDR3 is TGTGCCAGCTCACCGGGAAGCGGGACAAGGGATACGCAGTATTTT.

The gene calls are TRBV11-2 and TRBJ2-1, with D possibly TRBD2 on 6 matching bases. The CDR3 extends over 16 amino acids. Trimming shortened V by 5 bases and J by 8 bases, and 22 bases separated the two germline ends. Germline CDR1 is SGHAT and CDR2 is FQNNGV. CDR3 sequence (DNA): TGTGCCAGCAGCAAATCCGGGTCACCCGGAGGGGATGAGCAGTTCTTC. This encodes CASSKSGSPGGDEQFF. Full variable domain (outside the CDR3, taken from reference TRBV11-2 and TRBJ2-1): EAGVAQSPRYKIIEKRQSVAFWCNPISGHATLYWYQQILGQGPKLLIQFQNNGVVDDSQLPKDRFSAERLKGVDSTLKIQPAKLEDSAVYLCASSKSGSPGGDEQFFGPGTRLTVL.

V usage is TRBV5-1 and J usage is TRBJ1-4; TRBD1 agrees at 7 bases. Trimming cost V 4 bases and J 0 bases; bases outside gene matches: 3. There are 15 residues in the CDR3. Germline CDR1 is SGHRS and CDR2 is YFSETQ. CDR3 amino acids: CASSGQGATNEKLFF. CDR3 sequence (DNA): TGCGCCAGCAGCGGGCAGGGGGCAACTAATGAAAAACTGTTTTTT. Filled out from reference TRBV5-1 and TRBJ1-4, the complete variable domain reads KAGVTQTPRYLIKTRGQQVTLSCSPISGHRSVSWYQQTPGQGLQFLFEYFSETQRNKGNFPGRFSGRQFSNSRSEMNVSTLELGDSALYLCASSGQGATNEKLFFGSGTQLSVL.